Given below is one T cell receptor (beta chain) in context. What it recognizes is unknown. This record belongs to a study of cytomegalovirus exposure and HLA in healthy donors. Across the study: The Caucasian-associated ancestry cluster held around four fifths of around 380 genotyped donors.

Study-level results: In a later analysis, at a false discovery rate of 0.05, approximately 15,000 TCR beta sequences matched HLA alleles. What was likely a sequencing artifact was a cluster of highly shared sequence variants.

Trimming took 2 bases from V and 2 from J; bases not matched to a gene: 5. This CDR3 contains 15 residues. Germline loops: CDR1 MGHDK, CDR2 SYGVNS. The PCR employed 60 Vbeta primers together with 13 Jbeta primers. Sequencing used immunoSEQ multiplex PCR; TCRdb keeps in-frame clones, though not all of them. Here the sample spans around 140,000 clones, approximately 87% being singletons. J is TRBJ2-7 and V is TRBV25-1, with 8 bases that match TRBD1. This clonotype was obtained from a woman aged 30 to 39 in good health and CMV-seronegative. The sequenced sample was PBMCs. CDR3 sequence: CASSEAGTGTYEQYF. In nucleotides, the CDR3 is TGTGCCAGCAGTGAAGCCGGGACAGGTACCTACGAGCAGTACTTC.